This T cell receptor (beta chain) came from a study of identical twins (dated by TCRdb to the mid-2010s). Study-level background: To test whether fetal clonotypes persist, this study deep-sequenced TCR alpha and beta repertoires from monozygotic twins, from unrelated adults of various ages, and from cord blood. Replicate twin experiments were performed at different times using different library preparation protocols to rule out contamination.

As regards this clonotype: Its antigen is unknown. This could be a read error, since a much larger clone is one nucleotide away.

The V end loses 3 bases and the J end loses 4 bases, and a stretch of 11 bases separates them. CDR1 and CDR2 are drawn from the germline V gene: LGHNA, YNFKEQ. The CDR3 runs 14 residues from the cysteine to the phenylalanine. Only the CDR3 portion is preserved as DNA: 42 bases, with reading frame beginning at the first base. Libraries came from 5' RACE. Instrument used: Illumina HiSeq 2000. Template switching introduced a universal primer binding site; the final cDNA contained a unique molecular identifier, enabling accurate counting of TCR cDNA molecules. Specific primers in the conserved constant-segment region were used to synthesize first-strand cDNA for the TCR alpha and beta chains. To control for contamination, every cDNA library carried two barcodes: a SMART-Mk sample barcode plus Illumina barcodes. TruSeq adapter sequences along with Illumina sample barcodes were introduced in two successive PCR steps. TCR alpha and beta cDNA libraries were sequenced on the Illumina HiSeq platform with custom primers. Turning to the authors' computational methods: Raw reads were processed with MiGEC to extract unique molecular identifiers, and MiXCR was used to determine CDR3 positions. Recombination models were inferred per individual with the repgenHMM and IGoR tools using an EM algorithm. The tcR package in R was used for shared clonotype analysis, with sharing normalized by the product of cloneset sizes. To study raw recombination without the effects of thymic and clonal selection, out-of-frame nonproductive sequences were analyzed. TCRdb reprocessing: public reads trimmed at Q25 with fastp, clones called with MiXCR, in-frame beta chains kept. Here each entry gathers all rows of one CDR3 protein and keeps the most common genes and DNA. The V and J calls come from TCRdb's annotation, not from the publication. In all, the sample holds some 230,000 distinct CDR3 sequences, and over 5.5% of those were seen once. Of the sample, approximately 15% is held by the ten largest clones.

Overall study outcomes, separate from this receptor: The excess sharing between twins in beta out-of-frame sequences was weaker because fewer shared sequences reduced the signal-to-noise ratio. Conclusions relied on cross-sectional statistical analysis, since the same donors could not be followed over many years. In monozygotic twins, recombination models systematically underestimated out-of-frame TCR alpha sharing, but the models matched the sharing seen between unrelated individuals. Invariant T cells such as MAIT and iNKT could partly confound zero-insertion analyses, although diverse VJ usage argued against such confounding for most clonotypes. Abundant cord blood beta clonotypes carried fewer insertions; young adult naive repertoires showed a weaker similar trend, while memory repertoires showed none. Compared with coincidental sharing between unrelated individuals, out-of-frame TCR alpha sequences shared between twins showed an excess of sequences with low generation probability.

Every donor was a healthy Caucasian. Three pairs of female monozygotic twins, all aged roughly 18 to 30 years, made up the twin cohort. Positive isolation kits from Invitrogen were used to isolate CD4+ and CD8+ T cell populations. The sample also formed part of further work on T cells expressing NK-cell markers. Drawing on the second study: Three sorted T-cell subsets (CD3+CD56+NKG2C+, CD3+CD56+NKG2C- and CD3+CD56-NKG2C+) from several donors had their TCR beta-chain repertoires profiled. Among the eight sequenced donors, seven were HCMV-seropositive and one was HCMV-seronegative. In several experiments an anti-gammadeltaTCR antibody was added to restrict sorting to alphabetaTCR-expressing T cells. In six donors, the dominant CD3+CD56+NKG2C+ clonotypes were among the top 10 CD8+ clonotypes and accounted for about 1.0-7.5% of CD8+ T cells. Those dominant clonotypes were again the most abundant among CD3+CD56-NKG2C+ cells in a few donors, at roughly 28.3-60.1%. Whether the expanded NKG2C-expressing T cell clones were specific for HCMV antigens was left unclear. All eight donors whose samples were sequenced were randomly selected healthy volunteers, three of them men and five women. HCMV serostatus was determined by detecting HCMV-specific IgG in serum with a commercial ELISA kit. Reads were demultiplexed and grouped by UMI with MIGEC, and clonotypes were assembled and quantified with MiTCR. To exclude erroneous sequences, any TCR cDNA sequence not supported by at least two reads was discarded. The tcR package was used for downstream repertoire analysis, and clonotypes were matched across fractions by CDR3 nucleotide sequence plus V segment. VDJmatch was used to annotate antigen specificity against VDJdb, with one amino acid substitution in CDR3 permitted.

The rearranged segments are TRBV4-2 and TRBJ2-3, with a tentative D gene TRBD2 over 6 matching bases. The receptor's source is a woman aged 18-29 years in good health. The material sequenced was CD8+ T cells sorted from blood. The CDR3 has the sequence CASSQGEAADTQYF. The nucleotide sequence reads TGTGCCAGCAGCCAGGGGGAGGCCGCAGATACGCAGTATTTT.